This TCR beta chain was recovered during a study of cytomegalovirus exposure and HLA in healthy donors. The PCR contained 60 Vbeta and 13 Jbeta primers. Libraries were prepared by immunoSEQ multiplex PCR; TCRdb keeps only in-frame clonotypes and omits some of them. The table has 150,000 to 200,000 clones, roughly 77% seen once. On this clone itself: No antigen is known for it.

In nominal health when sampled, donors likely had unrecorded immune exposures nonetheless. Regarding the study as a whole: Donors belonging to an Asian-associated ancestry cluster reportedly showed fewer N-insertions in productive TCRs than the approximately 680-donor mean, according to what a later analysis found. A prior analysis recorded that most TCR beta V segments were productive about 87% or about 30% of the time. Researchers left out some V segments, among them TRBV6-2 and TRBV6-3, as indistinguishable.

CDR3 size: 14 residues. CDR1 and CDR2 (germline): SNHLY, FYNNEI. V gave up 7 bases and J gave up 3 bases, with 15 bases separating them. This receptor was taken from a woman in her forties or fifties in good health and CMV-seronegative. Sequencing was performed on PBMCs. The V call is TRBV2, the J call TRBJ1-1; D gene uncertain. CDR3 protein: CASKQRVVDTEAFF. As DNA, the CDR3 is TGTGCCAGCAAACAGAGAGTGGTCGACACTGAAGCTTTCTTT.